The 25 T cell receptor beta chains listed next were all sequenced from one sample in a study of radiation and T cells in renal cell carcinoma. Clones were sequenced by immunoSEQ multiplex PCR, and TCRdb holds only the in-frame ones, with some missing. The sample has approximately 120,000 clones, 81% seen once. Indicated time point: blood 2 weeks post-SBRT. Treatment here: 15 Gy SBRT to primary tumor, nephrectomy 4 weeks later. Sequencing used blood, obtained from a patient whose treatment included radiotherapy and nephrectomy. The receptors shown here come from a man aged 45-60 years with renal cell carcinoma.

The chain joins TRBV2 to TRBJ1-1; D is uncertain. The length of the CDR3 is 15 residues. V was shortened by 4 bases and J by 7 bases, with 19 bases between the two germline ends. Germline V gene lookup returns CDR1 SNHLY and CDR2 FYNNEI. CDR3 coding DNA: TGTGCCAGCAGTGGAGAACGGTCCGGTAGTAATGAAGCTTTCTTT. Its protein product is CASSGERSGSNEAFF.

Here the CDR3 DNA reads TGTGCTAGTGCCACGACAGAGAACTATGGCTACACCTTC. Translation gives CASATTENYGYTF. The V gene is TRBV12-5, the J gene TRBJ1-2, with D possibly being TRBD1 (5 bases). The CDR3 sequence is 13 residues long. The germline CDR1 and CDR2 sequences are LGHNT and FRNRAP. V was pared by 7 bases and J by 2 bases, with 11 bases between.

The chain carries TRBV27 and TRBJ2-7; 9 nucleotides align to TRBD2. The CDR3 is made up of 14 amino acids. Germline V lookup: CDR1 MNHEY, CDR2 SMNVEV (reference sequence). V gave up 4 bases and J gave up 4 bases; unmatched junction bases: 5. CDR3 nucleotide sequence: TGTGCCAGCAGTTACTCTAGCGGGGATTACGAGCAGTACTTC. Its translation is CASSYSSGDYEQYF.

This clone showed up many times. J is TRBJ2-2 and V is TRBV5-4; D tentatively fits TRBD1 or TRBD2 (5 bases each). Germline CDR1 and CDR2: SGHNT and YYREEE (reference sequence). The length of the CDR3 is 14 residues. V was shortened by 5 bases and J by 3 bases, with 11 bases between the two germline ends. In nucleotides, the CDR3 is TGTGCCAGCAGAGAGGGGTCCGACACCGGGGAGCTGTTTTTT. As protein: CASREGSDTGELFF.

The chain couples TRBV15 to TRBJ1-2, with D perhaps TRBD1 (6 bases). The germline CDR1 and CDR2 sequences are LNHNV and YYDKDF (reference sequence). The CDR3 sequence is 14 residues long. Trimming removed 1 base from V and 5 bases from J, with 11 bases in between. The CDR3 protein is CATSRVAQGYGYTF. The DNA of the CDR3 is TGTGCCACCAGCAGAGTAGCACAGGGTTATGGCTACACCTTC.

This chain links TRBV10-1 with TRBJ2-1, with 10 bases identical to TRBD2. The germline V gene has CDR1 WNHNN and CDR2 SYGVQD (reference sequence). The CDR3 covers 15 residues. The V segment lost 7 bases and the J segment 2 bases; nucleotides outside the gene matches: 5. CDR3 sequence (DNA): TGCGCCAGCATAGCCGGGACTAGCGCCTACAATGAGCAGTTCTTC. This sequence encodes CASIAGTSAYNEQFF.

The gene calls are TRBV5-1 and TRBJ2-7; 8 nucleotides match TRBD1. V lost 4 bases to trimming and J lost 5 bases; unmatched junction nucleotides: 8. The CDR3 is made up of 14 amino acids. CDR1 and CDR2 (germline): SGHRS, YFSETQ. The CDR3 bases are TGCGCCAGCAGCCAAACAGGGGGACCTGACGAGCAGTACTTC. Translating gives CASSQTGGPDEQYF.

The chain uses TRBV6-4 and TRBJ1-2; D perhaps matches TRBD1 (6 bases). This CDR3 contains 15 residues. The V end was cut by 3 bases, the J end by 4 bases, with 15 bases between. Germline assignment: CDR1 MRHNA and CDR2 SNTAGT. The CDR3 here is CASSDTRGSGYGYTF. In DNA form, the CDR3 reads TGTGCCAGCAGTGATACGAGGGGGTCTGGCTATGGCTACACCTTC.

The genes are TRBV7-3 and TRBJ2-2; D might be TRBD1 (5 bases). Germline CDR1 SGHTA, CDR2 FQGTGA. CDR3 length equals 14 residues. V was pared by 6 bases and J by 0 bases, with 8 bases between. The CDR3 reads CASSRQTNTGELFF. Here the CDR3 DNA reads TGTGCCAGCAGTCGACAGACGAACACCGGGGAGCTGTTTTTT. The full variable domain, rest sourced from reference TRBV7-3 and TRBJ2-2, is GAGVSQTPSNKVTEKGKYVELRCDPISGHTALYWYRQSLGQGPEFLIYFQGTGAADDSGLPNDRFFAVRPEGSVSTLKIQRTERGDSAVYLCASSRQTNTGELFFGEGSRLTVL.

The rearrangement uses TRBV5-1 and TRBJ2-7; D gene uncertain. V was cut by 4 bases and J by 4 bases, with 18 bases left in between. Germline CDR1 is SGHRS and CDR2 is YFSETQ. CDR3 size: 15 residues. In DNA form, the CDR3 reads TGCGCCAGCAGCCCCCCCAATACCGATCGGTACGAGCAGTACTTC. Its protein product is CASSPPNTDRYEQYF.

V is TRBV7-9 and J is TRBJ2-1; the D gene is possibly TRBD1 (5 bases). The V end was cut by 2 bases, the J end by 9 bases, with 17 bases between. The CDR3 length is 15 residues. Per germline, CDR1 SEHNR and CDR2 FQNEAQ (reference sequence). CDR3 DNA: TGTGCCAGCAGCTTACATCAGCAGGGTAGGGGTGAGCAGTTCTTC. It specifies CASSLHQQGRGEQFF.

The rearrangement joins TRBV28 to TRBJ2-1, with a tentative D call TRBD2 (6 bases). This CDR3 comprises 15 residues. Germline values: CDR1 MDHEN, CDR2 SYDVKM. Trimming took off 5 bases at V and 1 base at J, with 12 bases between the two ends. Here the CDR3 DNA reads TGTGCCAGCAGTCTTACAGCGGGTTCCTACAATGAGCAGTTCTTC. Translated, it gives CASSLTAGSYNEQFF.

The gene calls are TRBV7-9 and TRBJ2-5, with D tentatively TRBD1 (5 bases). There are 13 residues in the CDR3. Germline CDR1 SEHNR, CDR2 FQNEAQ (reference sequence). V lost 5 bases and J 4 bases, leaving 11 bases between the germline ends. CDR3 in DNA: TGTGCCAGCAGCACCTATAGGGGAGAGACCCAGTACTTC. Protein product: CASSTYRGETQYF. The complete variable domain, with remaining parts taken from reference TRBV7-9 and TRBJ2-5, reads DTGVSQNPRHKITKRGQNVTFRCDPISEHNRLYWYRQTLGQGPEFLTYFQNEAQLEKSRLLSDRFSAERPKGSFSTLEIQRTEQGDSAMYLCASSTYRGETQYFGPGTRLLVL.

This clone appeared once. The chain uses TRBV19 and TRBJ1-3; unclear D gene. V dropped 3 bases and J dropped 0 bases, with 3 bases sitting between them. The CDR3 sequence is 13 residues long. The germline gives CDR1 LNHDA, CDR2 SQIVND (reference sequence). The CDR3 DNA reads TGTGCCAGTAGTATCGACTCTGGAAACACCATATATTTT. Amino acids: CASSIDSGNTIYF.

A note on this clone: Different DNA sequences within this sample yield the same CDR3. The rearrangement uses TRBV11-2 and TRBJ2-3, with unresolved D. The V end lost 2 bases, the J end lost 3 bases, and 3 bases lay between the germline ends. CDR1 is SGHAT and CDR2 is FQNNGV in the germline V gene. The length of the CDR3 is 12 residues. The CDR3 protein is CASSLRTDTQYF. CDR3 DNA sequence: TGTGCCAGCAGCTTACGAACAGATACGCAGTATTTT.

V is TRBV5-1 and J is TRBJ1-2; D perhaps matches TRBD1 (6 bases). Trimming shortened V by 5 bases and J by 5 bases, and 19 bases separated the two germline ends. The CDR3 extends over 15 amino acids. Germline V gene sequence: CDR1 SGHRS, CDR2 YFSETQ. As DNA, the CDR3 is TGCGCCAGCAGACCCGGGACAAGACCGCCTTATGGCTACACCTTC. Protein: CASRPGTRPPYGYTF.

The V gene is TRBV10-3, the J gene TRBJ2-7; 10 nucleotides align to TRBD1. Trimming took 7 bases from V and 7 from J; bases not matched to a gene: 10. Germline CDR1 is ENHRY and CDR2 is SYGVKD. CDR3 length: 14 amino acids. The CDR3 nucleotides are TGTGCCATCAAAAACAGGACAGGGGGAGTAGAGCAGTACTTC. Its protein is CAIKNRTGGVEQYF.

The chain has TRBV30 and TRBJ1-2; D perhaps matches TRBD1 (6 bases). Per germline, CDR1 GTSNPN and CDR2 SVGIG (reference sequence). Trimming left V 3 bases short and J 6 bases short, with 14 bases between. This CDR3 has 13 amino acids. CDR3 in DNA: TGTGCCTGGAGGCCCAGGGGCACGAATGGCTACACCTTC. Translation: CAWRPRGTNGYTF.

In its sample, this clone was seen once. The chain couples TRBV6-1 to TRBJ2-2; 7 bases fit TRBD1. Germline V lookup: CDR1 MNHNS, CDR2 SASEGT. This CDR3 has 17 amino acids. The V segment lost 1 base and the J segment 6 bases; nucleotides outside the gene matches: 11. Here the CDR3 reads CASSEGLTLTGPGELFF. The CDR3 DNA reads as TGTGCCAGCAGTGAAGGGTTGACATTGACAGGGCCCGGGGAGCTGTTTTTT.

J is TRBJ2-7 and V is TRBV6-5; 7 bases map to TRBD1. Trimming took 3 bases from V and 5 from J; bases not matched to a gene: 13. The CDR3 is 16 amino acids. Germline CDR1 is MNHEY and CDR2 is SVGAGI. The CDR3 bases are TGTGCCAGCAGTTATCTGGGACAGACGAGTTCGGACGAGCAGTACTTC. Encoded protein: CASSYLGQTSSDEQYF.

This chain uses TRBV6-6 with TRBJ2-7, with 15 bases fitting TRBD2. The V gene's germline CDR1 is MNHNY and CDR2 SVGAGI (reference sequence). The junction had 6 bases not matched to a gene; V was cut back by 5 bases and J by 7 bases. The CDR3 runs 15 residues. The CDR3 sequence is CASSRTSGGGREQYF. CDR3 nucleotides: TGTGCCAGCAGTCGGACTAGCGGGGGGGGCCGAGAGCAGTACTTC.

The chain is built from TRBV6-6 and TRBJ2-7; D not certain. The CDR3 extends over 14 amino acids. Germline V lookup: CDR1 MNHNY, CDR2 SVGAGI (reference sequence). V was trimmed by 0 bases and J by 0 bases, leaving 6 bases between them. The DNA for the CDR3 is TGTGCCAGCAGTTACTCAAAGGGCTCCTACGAGCAGTACTTC. It codes for CASSYSKGSYEQYF.

The chain carries TRBV5-1 and TRBJ1-1, with unresolved D. Germline V CDR1 and CDR2: SGHRS, YFSETQ. V was pared by 0 bases and J by 2 bases, with 8 bases between. The CDR3 totals 14 residues. As DNA, the CDR3 is TGCGCCAGCAGCTTGGCGGCGGGTAACACTGAAGCTTTCTTT. Translation: CASSLAAGNTEAFF.

The V gene is TRBV21-1, the J gene TRBJ2-7. TRBV21-1 is a pseudogene segment. CDR3 length: 16 amino acids. The CDR3: CASSKNHLGGPYEQYF. For the CDR3, the DNA is TGTGCCAGCAGCAAGAATCACCTTGGGGGACCTTACGAGCAGTACTTC.

As regards this clone: A far more abundant clone sits one base away, making this likely a read error. The V gene is TRBV12-5, the J gene TRBJ2-5; 9 bases are a match to TRBD2. Per germline, CDR1 LGHNT and CDR2 FRNRAP. The CDR3 sequence is 13 residues long. The CDR3 sequence: CVSAPGLAQAGYF. The CDR3 region has the DNA TGTGTTAGTGCCCCGGGACTAGCCCAGGCTGGGTACTTC.